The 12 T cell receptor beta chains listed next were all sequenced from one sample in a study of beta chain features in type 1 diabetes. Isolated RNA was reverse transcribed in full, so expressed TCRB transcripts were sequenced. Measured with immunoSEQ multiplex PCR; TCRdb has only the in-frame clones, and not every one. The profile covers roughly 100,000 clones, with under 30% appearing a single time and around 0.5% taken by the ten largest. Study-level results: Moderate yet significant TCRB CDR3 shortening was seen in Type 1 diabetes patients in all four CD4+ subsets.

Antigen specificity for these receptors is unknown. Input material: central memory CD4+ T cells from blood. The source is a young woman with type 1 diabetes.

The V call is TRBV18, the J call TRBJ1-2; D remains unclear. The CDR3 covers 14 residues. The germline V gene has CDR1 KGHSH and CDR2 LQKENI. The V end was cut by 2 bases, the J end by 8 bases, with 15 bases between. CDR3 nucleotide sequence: TGTGCCAGCTCACCAAAAAGGTCGGGTGAAGGCTACACCTTC. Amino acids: CASSPKRSGEGYTF.

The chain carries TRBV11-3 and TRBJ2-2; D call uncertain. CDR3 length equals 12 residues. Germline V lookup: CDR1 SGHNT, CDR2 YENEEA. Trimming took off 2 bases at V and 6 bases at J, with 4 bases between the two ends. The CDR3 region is CASSLTSGELFF. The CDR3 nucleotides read TGTGCCAGCAGCTTAACATCCGGGGAGCTGTTTTTT.

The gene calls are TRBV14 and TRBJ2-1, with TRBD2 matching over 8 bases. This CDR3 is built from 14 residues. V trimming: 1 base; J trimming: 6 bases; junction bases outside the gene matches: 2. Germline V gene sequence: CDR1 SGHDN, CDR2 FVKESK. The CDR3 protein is CASSQGLAGNEQFF. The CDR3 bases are TGTGCCAGCAGCCAAGGCCTAGCGGGCAATGAGCAGTTCTTC.

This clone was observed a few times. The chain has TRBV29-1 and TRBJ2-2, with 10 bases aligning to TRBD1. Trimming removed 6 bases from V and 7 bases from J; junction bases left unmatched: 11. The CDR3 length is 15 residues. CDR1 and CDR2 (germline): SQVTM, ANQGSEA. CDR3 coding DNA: TGCAGCGTACCTGGGCGGACAGGGGGAAACGGGGAGCTGTTTTTT. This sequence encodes CSVPGRTGGNGELFF.

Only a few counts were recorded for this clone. The CDR3 reads CSLSSGVQETQYF. CDR3 nucleotides: TGCAGCCTATCATCGGGGGTCCAAGAGACCCAGTACTTC. The J gene is TRBJ2-5, the V gene TRBV29-1, with D possibly TRBD2 on 6 matching bases. The germline V gene encodes CDR1 SQVTM and CDR2 ANQGSEA. The V gene lost 8 bases and the J gene lost 1 base, with 14 bases spanning the gap. This CDR3 is built from 13 residues.

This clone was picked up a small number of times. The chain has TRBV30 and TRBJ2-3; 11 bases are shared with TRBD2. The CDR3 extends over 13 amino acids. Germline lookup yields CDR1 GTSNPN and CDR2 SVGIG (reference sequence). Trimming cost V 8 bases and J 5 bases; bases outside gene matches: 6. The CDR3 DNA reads TGTGCCGGGATAGCGGGAGGGGGAGATACGCAGTATTTT. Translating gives CAGIAGGGDTQYF.

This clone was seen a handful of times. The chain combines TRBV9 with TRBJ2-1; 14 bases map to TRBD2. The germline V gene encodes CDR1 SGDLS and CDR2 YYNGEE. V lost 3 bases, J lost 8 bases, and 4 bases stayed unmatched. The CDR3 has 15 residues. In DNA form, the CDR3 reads TGTGCCAGCAGCGCGACTAGCGGGAGGGCTGATGAGCAGTTCTTC. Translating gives CASSATSGRADEQFF.

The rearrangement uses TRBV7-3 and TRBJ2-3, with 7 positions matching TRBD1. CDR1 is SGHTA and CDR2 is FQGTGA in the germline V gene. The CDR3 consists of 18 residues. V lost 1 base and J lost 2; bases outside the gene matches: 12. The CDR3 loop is CASSLNVARGSNTDTQYF. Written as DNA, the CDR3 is TGTGCCAGCAGCTTAAATGTGGCCAGGGGGTCAAACACAGATACGCAGTATTTT.

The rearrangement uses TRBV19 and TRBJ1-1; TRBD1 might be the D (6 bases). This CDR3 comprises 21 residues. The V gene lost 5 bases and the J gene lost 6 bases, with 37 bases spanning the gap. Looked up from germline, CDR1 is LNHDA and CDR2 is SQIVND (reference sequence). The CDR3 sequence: CASSPTVQGRVNTHRDAEAFF. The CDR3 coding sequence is TGTGCCAGTAGTCCAACCGTACAGGGCCGAGTCAATACCCACCGGGACGCTGAAGCTTTCTTT.

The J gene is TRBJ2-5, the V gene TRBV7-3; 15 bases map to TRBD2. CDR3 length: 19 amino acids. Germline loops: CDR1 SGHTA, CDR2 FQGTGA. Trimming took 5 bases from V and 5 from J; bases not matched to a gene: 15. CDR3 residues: CASSPSGTSGRRSVETQYF. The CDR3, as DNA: TGTGCCAGCAGCCCTTCCGGGACTAGCGGGAGGAGGTCGGTGGAGACCCAGTACTTC.

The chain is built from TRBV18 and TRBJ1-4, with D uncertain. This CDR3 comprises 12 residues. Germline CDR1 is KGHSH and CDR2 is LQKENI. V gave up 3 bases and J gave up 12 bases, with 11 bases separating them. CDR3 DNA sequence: TGTGCCAGCTCACCTTCGGGAGAGGAACTGTTTTTT. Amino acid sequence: CASSPSGEELFF. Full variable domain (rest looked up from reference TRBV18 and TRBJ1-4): NAGVMQNPRHLVRRRGQEARLRCSPMKGHSHVYWYRQLPEEGLKFMVYLQKENIIDESGMPKERFSAEFPKEGPSILRIQQVVRGDSAAYFCASSPSGEELFFGSGTQLSVL.

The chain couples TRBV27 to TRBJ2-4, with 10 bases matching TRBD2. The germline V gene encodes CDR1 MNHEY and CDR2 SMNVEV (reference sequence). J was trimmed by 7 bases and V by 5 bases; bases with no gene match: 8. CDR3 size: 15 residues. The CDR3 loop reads CASSRQAGGPNIQYF. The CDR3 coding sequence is TGTGCCAGCAGTCGTCAAGCGGGAGGGCCGAACATTCAGTACTTC.